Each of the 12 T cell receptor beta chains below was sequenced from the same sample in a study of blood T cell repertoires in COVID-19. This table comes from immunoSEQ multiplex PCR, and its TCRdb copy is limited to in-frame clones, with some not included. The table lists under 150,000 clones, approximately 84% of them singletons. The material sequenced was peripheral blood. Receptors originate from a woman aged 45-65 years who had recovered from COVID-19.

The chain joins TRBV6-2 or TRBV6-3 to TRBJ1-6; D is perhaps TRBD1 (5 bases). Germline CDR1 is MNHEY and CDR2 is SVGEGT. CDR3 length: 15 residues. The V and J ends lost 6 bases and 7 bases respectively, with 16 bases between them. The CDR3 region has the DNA TGTGCCAGCAGCCAGGACACTCTTTGGAATTCACCCCTCCACTTT. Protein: CASSQDTLWNSPLHF.

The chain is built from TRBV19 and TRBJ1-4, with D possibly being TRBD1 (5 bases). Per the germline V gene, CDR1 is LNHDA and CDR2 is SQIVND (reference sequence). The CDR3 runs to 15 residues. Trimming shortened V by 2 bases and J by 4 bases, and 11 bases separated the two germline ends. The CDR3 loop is CASSISGAINEKLFF. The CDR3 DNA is TGTGCCAGTAGTATAAGTGGGGCGATTAATGAAAAACTGTTTTTT.

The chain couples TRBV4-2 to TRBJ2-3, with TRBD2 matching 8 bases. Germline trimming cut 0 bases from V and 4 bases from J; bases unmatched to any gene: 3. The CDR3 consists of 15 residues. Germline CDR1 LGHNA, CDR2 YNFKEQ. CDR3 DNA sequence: TGTGCCAGCAGCCAAGAACGGGGGGGCCCAGATACGCAGTATTTT. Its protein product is CASSQERGGPDTQYF.

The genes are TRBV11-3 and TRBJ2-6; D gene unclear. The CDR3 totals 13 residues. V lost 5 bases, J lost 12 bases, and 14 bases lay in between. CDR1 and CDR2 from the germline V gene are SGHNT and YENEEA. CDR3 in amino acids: CASSPWAQSVLTF. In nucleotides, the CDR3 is TGTGCCAGCAGCCCCTGGGCCCAGAGCGTCCTGACTTTC.

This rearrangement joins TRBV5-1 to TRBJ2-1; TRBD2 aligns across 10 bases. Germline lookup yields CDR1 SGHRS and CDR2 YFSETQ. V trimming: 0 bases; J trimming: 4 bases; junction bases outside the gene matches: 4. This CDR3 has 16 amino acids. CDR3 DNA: TGCGCCAGCAGCTTGGAGATAGCGGGAGGATACAATGAGCAGTTCTTC. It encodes CASSLEIAGGYNEQFF.

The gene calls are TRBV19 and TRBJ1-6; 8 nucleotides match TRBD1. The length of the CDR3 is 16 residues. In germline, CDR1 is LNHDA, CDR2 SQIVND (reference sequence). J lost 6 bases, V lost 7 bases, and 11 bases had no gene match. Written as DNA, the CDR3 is TGTGCCAGTACTATGTACAGGGGGGAACTTAATTCACCCCTCCACTTT. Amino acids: CASTMYRGELNSPLHF.

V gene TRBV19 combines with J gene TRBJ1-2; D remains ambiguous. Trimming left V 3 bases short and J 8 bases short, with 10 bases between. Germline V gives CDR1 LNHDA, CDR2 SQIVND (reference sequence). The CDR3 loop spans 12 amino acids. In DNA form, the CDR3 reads TGTGCCAGTAGTATCACCGACATGGGCTACACCTTC. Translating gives CASSITDMGYTF.

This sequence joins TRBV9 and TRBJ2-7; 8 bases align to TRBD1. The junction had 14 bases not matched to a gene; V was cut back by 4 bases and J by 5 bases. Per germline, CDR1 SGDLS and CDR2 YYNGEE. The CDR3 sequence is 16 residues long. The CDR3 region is CASSSRPWTGYNEQYF. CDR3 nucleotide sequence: TGTGCCAGCAGCTCGCGGCCTTGGACAGGGTACAACGAGCAGTACTTC.

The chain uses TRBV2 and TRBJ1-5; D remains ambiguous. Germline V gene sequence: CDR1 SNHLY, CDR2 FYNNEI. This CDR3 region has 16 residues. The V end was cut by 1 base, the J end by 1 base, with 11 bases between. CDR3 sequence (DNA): TGTGCCAGCAGTGAAGATTGGCCGGGGAGCAATCAGCCCCAGCATTTT. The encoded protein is CASSEDWPGSNQPQHF.

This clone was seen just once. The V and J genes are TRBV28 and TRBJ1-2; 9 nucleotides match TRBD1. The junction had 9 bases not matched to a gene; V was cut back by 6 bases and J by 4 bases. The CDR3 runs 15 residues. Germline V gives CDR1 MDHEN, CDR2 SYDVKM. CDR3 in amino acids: CASSTTGGWGYGYTF. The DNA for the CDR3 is TGTGCCAGCAGCACAACAGGGGGCTGGGGCTATGGCTACACCTTC.

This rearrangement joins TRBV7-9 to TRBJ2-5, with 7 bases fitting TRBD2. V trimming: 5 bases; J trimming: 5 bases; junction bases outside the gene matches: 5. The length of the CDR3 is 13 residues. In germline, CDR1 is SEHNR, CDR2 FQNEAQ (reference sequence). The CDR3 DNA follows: TGTGCCAGCAGCCCGAGGGGAGGGGAGACCCAGTACTTC. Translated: CASSPRGGETQYF.

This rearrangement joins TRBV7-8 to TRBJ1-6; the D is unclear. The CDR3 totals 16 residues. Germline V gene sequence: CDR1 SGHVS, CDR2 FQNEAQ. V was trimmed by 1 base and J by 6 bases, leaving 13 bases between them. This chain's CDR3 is CASSLVPPGGNSPLHF. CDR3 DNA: TGTGCCAGCAGCTTAGTCCCACCTGGAGGTAATTCACCCCTCCACTTT.